This T cell receptor (beta chain) was identified in a study of a mutant IDH1 vaccine in newly diagnosed glioma. Profiled with immunoSEQ multiplex PCR; TCRdb holds only in-frame clones, not every one. This sample has about 32,000 clones, with over 70% found just once. Time point defined: baseline, week 1 (first vaccination visit). Treatment meaning: pre-vaccination baseline after standard-of-care therapy. Each donor presented with a new WHO grade 3 or 4 astrocytoma that tested IDH1-mutant and showed ATRX loss. The V end was cut by 3 bases, the J end by 7 bases, with 7 bases between. This CDR3 contains 12 residues. Germline CDR1 LNHDA, CDR2 SQIVND (reference sequence). This clone was counted between two and nine times. Other DNA variants within this sample encode the same CDR3.

Specimen: PBMCs, collected from a glioma patient treated with radiotherapy, temozolomide or both. The sequence derives from a man aged 25 to 45 with glioma. The chain uses TRBV19 and TRBJ1-5, with D possibly being TRBD1 (5 bases). In DNA, the CDR3 is TGTGCCAGTAGTATCGGGGGGCAGCCCCAGCATTTT. Residues: CASSIGGQPQHF.